The entry below describes one TCR beta chain. Authors' methods: Estimation of nucleated cell counts was performed using reference gene primer amplification. Produced via immunoSEQ multiplex PCR; TCRdb's table is partial and in-frame only. The V and J calls and clone size come from that table; D and trimming were worked out from the DNA. Of some 69,000 clones in the sample, more than 80% were seen once. The V end was cut by 3 bases, the J end by 1 base, with 3 bases between. The CDR3 has 13 amino acids. Germline values: CDR1 KGHSH, CDR2 LQKENI. The source of the sample is a study of blood T cell repertoires in COVID-19. Study information: Researchers got acute and convalescent COVID-19 samples from the United States, Italy and Spain. The analysed material was cDNA or gDNA that came from T cells, B-cell-depleted T cells, or PBMCs.

This receptor was taken from a woman in her sixties or seventies with acute or convalescent COVID-19. J is TRBJ2-2 and V is TRBV18; no clear D gene. The sequencing sample was made of peripheral blood. CDR3 nucleotide sequence: TGTGCCAGCTCACCTCTGAACACCGGGGAGCTGTTTTTT. This gives the protein CASSPLNTGELFF.